Reported below is one TCR beta chain. At one end, the junction sequence differs from germline, possibly due to a read error. The repertoire was sequenced with immunoSEQ multiplex PCR; TCRdb's copy has only in-frame clones and lacks some. The top ten hold under 2% of the sample, which has approximately 69,000 clones, 65% to 85% seen once. Germline-derived CDR1 and CDR2 are SSHAT and FNYEAQ (reference sequence). The CDR3 has 14 residues. The data belong to a study of blood T cell repertoires in COVID-19. Study overall: Both acute and convalescent COVID-19 samples were obtained from the United States, Italy and Spain. Nucleic acid was either cDNA or gDNA, and it came from T cells, B-cell-depleted T cells, or PBMCs.

The sample was peripheral blood. The V and J genes are TRBV7-7 and TRBJ2-1; TRBD1 matches 11 bases. This sequence was found in a woman in her fifties or sixties with acute or convalescent COVID-19. In DNA form, the CDR3 reads TGTGCTAGCAGCCCCGGGACAGGGGGACATGAGCAGTTCTTC. It yields the protein CASSPGTGGHEQFF.